Following are 20 T cell receptor beta chains from one sample sequenced in a study of blood T cell repertoires in COVID-19. Here immunoSEQ multiplex PCR was the method, and the copy in TCRdb shows in-frame clones only, minus some. This sample has some 170,000 clones, with about 88% found just once. Sequencing was done on a sample of PBMCs or T cells enriched from blood (not recorded which). Receptor source: a human donor with acute COVID-19. The donor label of this sample is uncertain.

This rearrangement joins TRBV20-1 to TRBJ1-2; D is ambiguous. The length of the CDR3 is 11 residues. CDR1 and CDR2 from the germline V gene are DFQATT and SNEGSKA (reference sequence). V lost 6 bases to trimming and J lost 6 bases, with 11 bases between them. CDR3 residues: CSAEETDGYTF. The CDR3 DNA reads as TGCAGTGCCGAGGAAACGGATGGCTACACCTTC.

This rearrangement joins TRBV2 to TRBJ1-1, with a weak D call TRBD1 (6 bases). The germline V and J ends were trimmed by 8 bases and 9 bases, with 13 bases remaining between them. The germline gives CDR1 SNHLY, CDR2 FYNNEI. The CDR3 spans 11 residues. The CDR3 spells CASSPQGKAFF. The CDR3 bases are TGTGCCAGCTCCCCACAGGGTAAAGCTTTCTTT.

This sequence joins TRBV4-3 and TRBJ1-3; 11 bases are a match to TRBD1. The CDR3 contains 15 residues. Germline lookup yields CDR1 LGHNA and CDR2 YSLEER. The trim removed 3 bases at V and 4 bases at J, leaving 2 bases unmatched. This CDR3 reads CASSQDRGPGNTIYF. Here the CDR3 DNA reads TGCGCCAGCAGCCAGGACAGGGGGCCCGGAAACACCATATATTTT.

The gene calls are TRBV18 and TRBJ2-1; 9 nucleotides agree with TRBD1. J was trimmed by 5 bases and V by 2 bases; bases with no gene match: 4. The CDR3 spans 15 residues. Germline CDR1 and CDR2: KGHSH and LQKENI. This chain's CDR3 is CASSPIGTGNNEQFF. The DNA for the CDR3 is TGTGCCAGCTCACCAATCGGGACAGGGAACAATGAGCAGTTCTTC.

V gene TRBV19 combines with J gene TRBJ2-7, with 9 bases fitting TRBD1. From germline, CDR1 is LNHDA and CDR2 SQIVND (reference sequence). V lost 1 base, J lost 5 bases, and 3 bases stayed unmatched. The CDR3 totals 14 residues. Written as DNA, the CDR3 is TGTGCCAGTAGTATAGCGGACAGGGGCCACGAGCAGTACTTC. The encoded protein is CASSIADRGHEQYF.

This sequence joins TRBV24-1 and TRBJ1-4; 8 nucleotides agree with TRBD1. The junction had 8 bases not matched to a gene; V was cut back by 7 bases and J by 8 bases. The CDR3 sequence is 14 residues long. The V gene's germline CDR1 is KGHDR and CDR2 SFDVKD. The CDR3 DNA reads as TGTGCCACCAGCGACAGGGGTCAAGGAGAAAAACTGTTTTTT. Its protein product is CATSDRGQGEKLFF.

The chain has TRBV6-5 and TRBJ1-6; perhaps TRBD1 as D (6 bases). V was pared by 9 bases and J by 10 bases, with 19 bases between. Germline CDR1 and CDR2: MNHEY and SVGAGI. The CDR3 totals 14 residues. Written as DNA, the CDR3 is TGTGCCAGTCGACTCTCCCCCAGGGGCTCACCCCTCCACTTT. Its translation: CASRLSPRGSPLHF.

The gene calls are TRBV18 and TRBJ2-6; D is possibly TRBD1 (6 bases). The CDR3 totals 18 residues. V dropped 2 bases and J dropped 0 bases, with 14 bases sitting between them. From germline, CDR1 is KGHSH and CDR2 LQKENI. CDR3 nucleotide sequence: TGTGCCAGCTCACCAAAACAGGGAAAAACCTCTGGGGCCAACGTCCTGACTTTC. Its protein product is CASSPKQGKTSGANVLTF.

This clone was picked up one time. This chain connects TRBV4-3 to TRBJ2-1; TRBD2 agrees at 10 bases. Germline CDR1 LGHNA, CDR2 YSLEER. The CDR3 contains 17 residues. J was trimmed by 4 bases and V by 3 bases; bases with no gene match: 9. The CDR3 reads CASSQGYSTSGYNEQFF. CDR3 DNA sequence: TGCGCCAGCAGCCAGGGCTATTCGACTAGCGGGTACAATGAGCAGTTCTTC.

The CDR3 protein is CASSPDRTVGDTF. CDR3 coding DNA: TGTGCCAGCAGCCCGGACAGGACCGTTGGAGACACCTTC. This rearrangement joins TRBV5-4 to TRBJ1-2; 7 bases are a match to TRBD1. The CDR3 consists of 13 residues. Per the germline V gene, CDR1 is SGHNT and CDR2 is YYREEE (reference sequence). The trim removed 4 bases at V and 12 bases at J, leaving 12 bases unmatched.

The chain joins TRBV7-9 to TRBJ1-1, with D tentatively TRBD1 (6 bases). CDR1 and CDR2 from the germline V gene are SEHNR and FQNEAQ (reference sequence). Trimming removed 5 bases at V and 4 bases at J, with 17 bases between. The CDR3 has 15 amino acids. The CDR3 loop reads CASSPSSRGSTEAFF. CDR3 sequence (DNA): TGTGCCAGCAGCCCCTCCTCCAGGGGATCCACTGAAGCTTTCTTT.

The V gene is TRBV7-9, the J gene TRBJ1-1, with 12 bases matching TRBD1. The CDR3 has 18 amino acids. Germline CDR1 reads SEHNR; CDR2 reads FQNEAQ (reference sequence). V shed 4 bases, J shed 5 bases, and the junction held 14 bases outside the gene matches. Here the CDR3 DNA reads TGTGCCAGCAGCTCTTACTTCGGGACAGGGGGCGGGAAGACTGAAGCTTTCTTT. Protein sequence: CASSSYFGTGGGKTEAFF.

This clone was picked up one time. The chain recombines TRBV19 with TRBJ1-1, with D tentatively TRBD1 (6 bases). V was trimmed by 8 bases and J by 4 bases, leaving 14 bases between them. The CDR3 has 13 amino acids. Germline CDR1 and CDR2: LNHDA and SQIVND (reference sequence). The DNA for the CDR3 is TGTGCCAGTGATTCAGGGGTCATCACTGAAGCTTTCTTT. Translated, it gives CASDSGVITEAFF.

The genes are TRBV5-4 and TRBJ2-3; TRBD1 might be the D (6 bases). The germline V gene has CDR1 SGHNT and CDR2 YYREEE (reference sequence). Between the trimmed V and J ends, which lost 0 bases and 4 bases, there was a span of 15 bases. This CDR3 is 16 amino acids long. The CDR3 DNA reads TGTGCCAGCAGCTTGGAAGGAGCCAGGGGCGCAGATACGCAGTATTTT. Its protein is CASSLEGARGADTQYF. Filled out from reference TRBV5-4 and TRBJ2-3, the complete variable domain reads ETGVTQSPTHLIKTRGQQVTLRCSSQSGHNTVSWYQQALGQGPQFIFQYYREEENGRGNFPPRFSGLQFPNYSSELNVNALELDDSALYLCASSLEGARGADTQYFGPGTRLTVL.

The chain uses TRBV15 and TRBJ2-2, with D uncertain. The CDR3 sequence is 12 residues long. V was pared by 5 bases and J by 6 bases, with 7 bases between. CDR1 and CDR2 (germline): LNHNV, YYDKDF (reference sequence). CDR3 sequence reads: CATSHFPGELFF. CDR3 in DNA: TGTGCCACCAGCCATTTCCCCGGGGAGCTGTTTTTT.

This chain links TRBV18 with TRBJ1-2, with D perhaps TRBD1 (5 bases). Germline-derived CDR1 and CDR2 are KGHSH and LQKENI. The V and J ends lost 5 bases and 8 bases respectively, with 15 bases between them. The CDR3 contains 13 residues. The CDR3 DNA reads TGTGCCAGCTCAGCAACCAGGGAGGGCGGCTACACCTTC. Residues: CASSATREGGYTF.

The chain couples TRBV7-9 to TRBJ2-7; 9 bases are a match to TRBD1. The J segment lost 0 bases and the V segment lost 5 bases, leaving 5 bases of the junction unmatched. The germline V gene has CDR1 SEHNR and CDR2 FQNEAQ (reference sequence). The CDR3 totals 15 residues. CDR3 sequence: CASSQPGQGSYEQYF. For the CDR3, the DNA is TGTGCCAGCAGCCAGCCGGGACAGGGCTCCTACGAGCAGTACTTC.

The gene calls are TRBV7-9 and TRBJ2-3; 8 bases are a match to TRBD2. The CDR3 covers 17 residues. Trimming cost V 4 bases and J 2 bases; bases outside gene matches: 11. Germline-derived CDR1 and CDR2 are SEHNR and FQNEAQ (reference sequence). Here the CDR3 reads CASSSGPGGGSTDTQYF. The DNA of the CDR3 is TGTGCCAGCAGCTCCGGGCCGGGCGGGGGGTCCACAGATACGCAGTATTTT.

The chain is built from TRBV10-3 and TRBJ1-1; 7 bases agree with TRBD1. There are 16 residues in the CDR3. CDR1 and CDR2 (germline): ENHRY, SYGVKD. The V gene end was trimmed by 2 bases and the J gene end by 7 bases; junction bases not matched to a gene: 13. The CDR3 spells CAISEPGGSRYGEAFF. CDR3 sequence (DNA): TGTGCCATCAGTGAGCCAGGGGGAAGTCGGTACGGTGAAGCTTTCTTT.

V usage is TRBV5-6 and J usage is TRBJ1-2, with 9 positions matching TRBD1. The V and J ends lost 4 bases and 5 bases, in that order; junction bases with no gene match: 9. Germline V gives CDR1 SGHDT, CDR2 YYEEEE. The CDR3 sequence is 15 residues long. The CDR3 sequence: CASSGPGQGGYGYTF. CDR3 nucleotides: TGTGCCAGCAGCGGCCCGGGACAGGGCGGGTATGGCTACACCTTC.